This T cell receptor beta chain came from a study of CD8 T cells in Susac syndrome. Findings and limits, study-wide: In total CD8+ repertoires, approximately 17 Susac-specific public clones were found, and four to six in CD8+ TEMRA repertoires.

The V segment lost 1 base and the J segment 5 bases; nucleotides outside the gene matches: 13. The CDR3 contains 18 residues. Germline assignment: CDR1 KGHDR and CDR2 SFDVKD. Comment on this clonotype: The antigen remains undetermined.

cDNA came from 0.5 to 1 ug RNA primed by random hexamers. The authors amplified TCR beta CDR3 across 54 Vbeta and 13 Jbeta using immunoSEQ multiplex PCR. Each CDR3 protein gets one entry after TCRdb re-called the immunoSEQ multiplex PCR reads with MiXCR. The sample records roughly 110,000 distinct CDR3 sequences, 94% being singletons. This sequence originates from a human donor with Susac syndrome. The rearrangement links TRBV24-1 to TRBJ2-5; 9 nucleotides match TRBD2. Sequenced: CD8+ T cells from PBMCs. The CDR3 is CATSDFPIAGEGRETQYF. The DNA of the CDR3 is TGTGCCACCAGTGATTTCCCCATAGCGGGGGAAGGGAGGGAGACCCAGTACTTC.